These 18 T cell receptor beta chains originate from one sample sequenced in a study of T cell responses to AZD1222 COVID-19 vaccine. Generated by immunoSEQ multiplex PCR, the TCRdb table keeps only in-frame clones and is missing some. The sample lists about 210,000 clones, about 95% occurring once. The input for sequencing was peripheral blood, taken 28 days after the second dose of the MenACWY control vaccine. The receptor set was obtained from an adult who received the MenACWY meningococcal vaccine as a control.

The chain is built from TRBV19 and TRBJ2-1; 10 bases align to TRBD2. Germline CDR1 LNHDA, CDR2 SQIVND (reference sequence). The CDR3 contains 16 residues. The trim removed 5 bases at V and 3 bases at J, leaving 7 bases unmatched. The CDR3 DNA reads TGTGCCAGTAGTGGAACCGGGACTAGCGTCTACAATGAGCAGTTCTTC. As protein: CASSGTGTSVYNEQFF.

A single count supports this clone. The chain uses TRBV10-3 and TRBJ2-1; D uncertain. V lost 5 bases, J lost 3 bases, and 11 bases lay in between. The length of the CDR3 is 14 residues. Germline values: CDR1 ENHRY, CDR2 SYGVKD. CDR3 in amino acids: CAISKVGVYNEQFF. CDR3 in DNA: TGTGCCATCAGTAAGGTGGGCGTCTACAATGAGCAGTTCTTC.

Note on this clone: Other DNA variants within this sample encode the same CDR3. This chain uses TRBV19 with TRBJ1-5; D unclear. The CDR3 has 12 residues. Trimming left V 3 bases short and J 4 bases short, with 4 bases between. Germline CDR1 is LNHDA and CDR2 is SQIVND (reference sequence). The CDR3 reads CASSILNQPQHF. The CDR3 coding sequence is TGTGCCAGTAGTATTCTTAATCAGCCCCAGCATTTT.

V and J are TRBV2 and TRBJ2-7, with D unclear. The V and J ends lost 10 bases and 2 bases respectively, with 12 bases between them. CDR3 size: 12 residues. Germline values: CDR1 SNHLY, CDR2 FYNNEI. The CDR3 DNA reads TGTGCCACGGGCGAGTCCACCTACGAGCAGTACTTC. As protein: CATGESTYEQYF.

The chain has TRBV11-1 and TRBJ1-3; D call uncertain. In germline, CDR1 is SGHAT, CDR2 FQDESV (reference sequence). Trimming shortened V by 4 bases and J by 0 bases, and 7 bases separated the two germline ends. The CDR3 has 14 residues. The CDR3 region has the DNA TGTGCCAGCAGCTGGACGGACTCTGGAAACACCATATATTTT. Its translation is CASSWTDSGNTIYF.

V is TRBV7-9 and J is TRBJ2-7, with 8 bases aligning to TRBD1. This CDR3 is built from 12 residues. The V gene end was trimmed by 5 bases and the J gene end by 6 bases; junction bases not matched to a gene: 3. CDR1 is SEHNR and CDR2 is FQNEAQ in the germline V gene (reference sequence). CDR3 protein: CASSTRGLEQYF. The DNA of the CDR3 is TGTGCCAGCAGCACCAGGGGGCTCGAGCAGTACTTC.

J is TRBJ1-2 and V is TRBV29-1; TRBD1 matches 10 bases. Germline V gene sequence: CDR1 SQVTM, CDR2 ANQGSEA. The V and J ends lost 8 bases and 6 bases, in that order; junction bases with no gene match: 9. This CDR3 spans 13 amino acids. This CDR3 is CSSDTGTGDGYTF. As DNA, the CDR3 is TGCAGCTCCGATACCGGGACAGGGGATGGCTACACCTTC.

The chain is built from TRBV2 and TRBJ1-5; TRBD1 matches 9 bases. The CDR3 totals 17 residues. Germline V gene sequence: CDR1 SNHLY, CDR2 FYNNEI. V lost 6 bases to trimming and J lost 1 base; unmatched junction nucleotides: 10. Written as DNA, the CDR3 is TGTGCCAGCAGCGGGGACAGGGACTTGATGAGCAATCAGCCCCAGCATTTT. Its protein product is CASSGDRDLMSNQPQHF.

The chain has TRBV7-3 and TRBJ2-5; D is undetermined. Looked up from germline, CDR1 is SGHTA and CDR2 is FQGTGA. This CDR3 contains 13 residues. Trimming removed 0 bases from V and 0 bases from J, with 2 bases in between. The CDR3: CASSLTYQETQYF. CDR3 DNA: TGTGCCAGCAGCTTAACTTACCAAGAGACCCAGTACTTC.

The chain is built from TRBV6-5 and TRBJ1-1; the D gene is possibly TRBD1 (6 bases). The CDR3 length is 14 residues. The V and J ends lost 7 bases and 11 bases respectively, with 23 bases between them. Germline CDR1 is MNHEY and CDR2 is SVGAGI. The CDR3 loop is CASTSQGGVSGAFF. In DNA, the CDR3 is TGTGCCAGCACTTCACAGGGAGGTGTTTCGGGGGCTTTCTTT.

This sequence joins TRBV7-2 and TRBJ2-1, with D possibly being TRBD1 or TRBD2 (5 bases each). CDR1 and CDR2 from the germline V gene are SGHTA and FQGNSA. Deletions cut 2 bases from V and 9 bases from J, with 14 bases between. The CDR3 length is 14 residues. The CDR3 protein is CASSLSSPQGEQFF. The CDR3 nucleotides read TGTGCCAGCAGCTTATCTAGCCCCCAGGGTGAGCAGTTCTTC.

The genes are TRBV29-1 and TRBJ2-3; 11 bases align to TRBD2. Germline CDR1 reads SQVTM; CDR2 reads ANQGSEA. J lost 2 bases, V lost 5 bases, and 6 bases had no gene match. This CDR3 contains 15 residues. This CDR3 reads CSVRLAGLFTDTQYF. As DNA, the CDR3 is TGCAGCGTTAGACTAGCGGGGTTATTCACAGATACGCAGTATTTT.

The V call is TRBV24-1, the J call TRBJ2-3; TRBD2 aligns across 13 bases. The CDR3 is made up of 16 amino acids. CDR1 is KGHDR, CDR2 SFDVKD, per germline. J lost 6 bases, V lost 7 bases, and 9 bases had no gene match. CDR3: CATSKTSGGPLDTQYF. The CDR3 region has the DNA TGTGCCACCAGCAAGACTAGCGGGGGGCCATTGGATACGCAGTATTTT.

In DNA, the CDR3 is TGCGCCAGCAGCCAAACAAGCGGGTCCCCTGGGGAGACCCAGTACTTC. Its translation: CASSQTSGSPGETQYF. The chain is built from TRBV4-3 and TRBJ2-5; D perhaps matches TRBD2 (6 bases). CDR3 length: 16 amino acids. Deletions cut 2 bases from V and 5 bases from J, with 18 bases between. Germline V gene data show CDR1 as LGHNA and CDR2 as YSLEER.

The CDR3 region is CASSRDRPDTQYF. The CDR3 DNA reads as TGCGCCAGCAGCCGGGACAGACCAGATACGCAGTATTTT. The chain has TRBV5-1 and TRBJ2-3; 7 nucleotides match TRBD1. Germline lookup yields CDR1 SGHRS and CDR2 YFSETQ. The CDR3 length is 13 residues. V was clipped by 4 bases and J by 4 bases; unmatched bases: 3.

CDR3 in DNA: TGTGCCAGCAGCCGGGATCTTGACGGTGAAGCTTTCTTT. The encoded protein is CASSRDLDGEAFF. The chain recombines TRBV14 with TRBJ1-1; D remains ambiguous. Germline V gene lookup returns CDR1 SGHDN and CDR2 FVKESK. V dropped 4 bases and J dropped 7 bases, with 13 bases sitting between them. CDR3 length: 13 residues.

The chain employs TRBV6-5 and TRBJ2-2; D gene unclear. Trimming removed 2 bases from V and 0 bases from J, with 7 bases in between. CDR3 length: 15 amino acids. CDR1 is MNHEY and CDR2 is SVGAGI in the germline V gene. The CDR3 DNA reads as TGTGCCAGCAGTTACAACCTTGCGAACACCGGGGAGCTGTTTTTT. Translated: CASSYNLANTGELFF.

The J gene is TRBJ2-6, the V gene TRBV18, with D perhaps TRBD1 (6 bases). With 6 bases removed from V and 0 bases from J, the gap between germline ends came to 12 bases. CDR1 is KGHSH, CDR2 LQKENI, per germline. The CDR3 has 16 residues. CDR3 coding DNA: TGTGCCAGCTCCCTCGGACAGCACTCTGGGGCCAACGTCCTGACTTTC. Its translation: CASSLGQHSGANVLTF.